This T cell receptor (beta chain) was profiled in a study of shared clonotypes between healthy human individuals. Some clones are missing from TCRdb's copy, which holds only in-frame ones; the method was immunoSEQ multiplex PCR. This sample carries some 1 million clones, around 74% of them seen once, and the ten largest clones take about 1.5%. This clone was observed a few times. Germline V gene lookup returns CDR1 MDHEN and CDR2 SYDVKM. V was clipped by 8 bases and J by 4 bases, with 18 bases between them. The CDR3 is made up of 15 amino acids. Sequencing input: memory CD4+ T cells sorted from blood. The subset denotes: CD45RA-negative fraction. The chain is built from TRBV28 and TRBJ1-5, with a possible D match to TRBD1 (6 bases). The sequence was collected from a man aged 18 to 29 in good health. This CDR3 is CASRSPTGINQPQHF. CDR3 sequence (DNA): TGTGCCAGCCGAAGCCCTACAGGGATTAATCAGCCCCAGCATTTT. Full variable domain (rest looked up from reference TRBV28 and TRBJ1-5): DVKVTQSSRYLVKRTGEKVFLECVQDMDHENMFWYRQDPGLGLRLIYFSYDVKMKEKGDIPEGYSVSREKKERFSLILESASTNQTSMYLCASRSPTGINQPQHFGDGTRLSIL.